This T cell receptor (beta chain) was observed in a study of T-cell memory formation after mild COVID-19. TCRdb recomputed calls from the 5' RACE reads with MiXCR, one row per CDR3 protein. The sample records some 160,000 distinct CDR3 sequences, roughly 13% being singletons. Germline CDR1 is SGHTA and CDR2 is FQGNSA. V lost 6 bases, J lost 1 base, and 7 bases stayed unmatched. The CDR3 is made up of 15 amino acids. The TCR was taken from a man aged 18 to 35 who had mild COVID-19 (a few samples of this study predate the infection). Cell type and time point are not known. The chain couples TRBV7-2 to TRBJ2-3; 7 bases are a match to TRBD2. The sequenced sample was PBMCs or a T cell subset sorted from them (not recorded which). CDR3 coding DNA: TGTGCCAGCAGTGAGCGGGGCGACGGCACAGATACGCAGTATTTT. This translates into CASSERGDGTDTQYF.